Included here is one T cell receptor beta chain sequence, with context. In the original analysis: Amplification of reference gene primers was used by the study to estimate nucleated cell counts. Assay: immunoSEQ multiplex PCR; the TCRdb copy retains only in-frame clones and omits some. The D gene and trimming were derived from the DNA, and the V and J assignments and clone size from that table. The repertoire holds 85,000 to 120,000 clones, with around 90% as singletons. This entry belongs to a study of blood T cell repertoires in COVID-19. Study as a whole: There were acute and convalescent COVID-19 samples, and they came from the United States, Italy and Spain. From T cells, B-cell-depleted T cells, or PBMCs came the material, which was cDNA or gDNA.

V dropped 0 bases and J dropped 8; count of bases not matched to a gene: 6. This CDR3 spans 15 amino acids. CDR1 and CDR2 (germline): WSHSY, SAAADI. This sequence was found in a middle-aged man with active or convalescent COVID-19. The V gene is TRBV10-2, the J gene TRBJ1-4, with TRBD1 matching 7 bases. Sample: peripheral blood. This CDR3 is CASSESGTEREKLFF. The CDR3 DNA follows: TGCGCCAGCAGTGAGTCCGGGACAGAGAGGGAAAAACTGTTTTTT.